These 3 T cell receptor beta chains were all obtained from the same sample, sequenced in a study of beta chain features in type 1 diabetes. Whole-study findings and limits: In every one of the four CD4+ subsets, TCRB CDR3s were moderately but significantly shorter in Type 1 diabetes patients.

The sequenced template was cDNA made from the entire isolated RNA. Sequencing was performed with immunoSEQ multiplex PCR; in TCRdb, only in-frame clones are kept and a portion is missing. In the table there are around 690,000 clones, 9.5% to 15% of which are singletons. Their cognate antigens are unknown. Sequenced sample: naive CD4+ T cells from blood. The receptor source for this set is a man between 25 and 39 years old with type 1 diabetes.

This clone turned up a few times. The V call is TRBV7-9, the J call TRBJ2-1; TRBD1 might be the D (6 bases). Trimming took off 8 bases at V and 4 bases at J, with 15 bases between the two ends. Germline V CDR1 and CDR2: SEHNR, FQNEAQ (reference sequence). The CDR3 sequence is 14 residues long. The CDR3 DNA is TGTGCCAGCGGGGGTCAGGGGTGGTACAATGAGCAGTTCTTC. Protein sequence: CASGGQGWYNEQFF.

This sequence joins TRBV7-9 and TRBJ1-5; TRBD1 aligns across 7 bases. This CDR3 comprises 15 residues. Germline V gene sequence: CDR1 SEHNR, CDR2 FQNEAQ (reference sequence). The ends lost 4 bases at V and 5 bases at J; junction bases unmatched: 8. The CDR3 protein is CASSSQGNRDQPQHF. The DNA for the CDR3 is TGTGCCAGCAGCTCACAGGGGAATCGAGATCAGCCCCAGCATTTT.

This clone was seen repeatedly, ten times or more. The chain combines TRBV7-9 with TRBJ1-1, with D unresolved. Germline CDR1 and CDR2: SEHNR and FQNEAQ (reference sequence). The CDR3 contains 13 residues. V lost 4 bases to trimming and J lost 3 bases, with 9 bases between them. The CDR3 loop is CASSSMGDTEAFF. In DNA, the CDR3 is TGTGCCAGCAGCTCGATGGGAGACACTGAAGCTTTCTTT.